This T cell receptor beta chain was documented in a study of OX40 agonist ivuxolimab in advanced cancers. Looking at the study overall: The patients got ivuxolimab, which is an agonistic anti-OX40 (CD134) antibody. Findings and limits, study-wide: Dosing at 0.1 to 3.0 mg/kg was accompanied by clonal expansion of CD4+ and CD8+ blood T cells by week 6.

Concerning this clone itself: Its matching antigen is unknown.

Some clones are missing from TCRdb's copy, which holds only in-frame ones; the method was immunoSEQ multiplex PCR. Here the sample spans under 65,000 clones, roughly four fifths being singletons. There are 10 residues in the CDR3. Germline loops: CDR1 DFQATT, CDR2 SNEGSKA (reference sequence). The V gene lost 2 bases and the J gene lost 4 bases, with 3 bases spanning the gap. The chain uses TRBV20-1 and TRBJ2-7; the D is unclear. The receptor's source is an adult with an advanced solid tumor such as melanoma, head and neck, liver or kidney cancer. The source was CD4+ or CD8+ T cells sorted from blood, collected in a trial of the OX40 agonist ivuxolimab. For the CDR3, the DNA is TGCAGTGCTAGACAATACGAGCAGTACTTC. Its translation is CSARQYEQYF.